This record looks at one TCR beta chain sequence and its context. V shed 1 base, J shed 0 bases, and the junction held 9 bases outside the gene matches. This CDR3 spans 18 amino acids. CDR1 and CDR2 from the germline V gene are MGHRA and YSYEKL. Generated by immunoSEQ multiplex PCR, the TCRdb table keeps only in-frame clones and is missing some. The sample carries approximately 70,000 clones, 85% to 95% recorded once. The data are from a study of T cell changes during pregnancy in multiple sclerosis. The sample here was peripheral blood, taken in the third trimester of pregnancy. The V call is TRBV4-1, the J call TRBJ1-1; 9 bases map to TRBD1. This receptor was taken from a female donor with multiple sclerosis, enrolled in a pregnancy study. The CDR3 here is CASSQVTGGPAMNTEAFF. In DNA form, the CDR3 reads TGCGCCAGCAGCCAAGTGACAGGGGGGCCAGCTATGAACACTGAAGCTTTCTTT.